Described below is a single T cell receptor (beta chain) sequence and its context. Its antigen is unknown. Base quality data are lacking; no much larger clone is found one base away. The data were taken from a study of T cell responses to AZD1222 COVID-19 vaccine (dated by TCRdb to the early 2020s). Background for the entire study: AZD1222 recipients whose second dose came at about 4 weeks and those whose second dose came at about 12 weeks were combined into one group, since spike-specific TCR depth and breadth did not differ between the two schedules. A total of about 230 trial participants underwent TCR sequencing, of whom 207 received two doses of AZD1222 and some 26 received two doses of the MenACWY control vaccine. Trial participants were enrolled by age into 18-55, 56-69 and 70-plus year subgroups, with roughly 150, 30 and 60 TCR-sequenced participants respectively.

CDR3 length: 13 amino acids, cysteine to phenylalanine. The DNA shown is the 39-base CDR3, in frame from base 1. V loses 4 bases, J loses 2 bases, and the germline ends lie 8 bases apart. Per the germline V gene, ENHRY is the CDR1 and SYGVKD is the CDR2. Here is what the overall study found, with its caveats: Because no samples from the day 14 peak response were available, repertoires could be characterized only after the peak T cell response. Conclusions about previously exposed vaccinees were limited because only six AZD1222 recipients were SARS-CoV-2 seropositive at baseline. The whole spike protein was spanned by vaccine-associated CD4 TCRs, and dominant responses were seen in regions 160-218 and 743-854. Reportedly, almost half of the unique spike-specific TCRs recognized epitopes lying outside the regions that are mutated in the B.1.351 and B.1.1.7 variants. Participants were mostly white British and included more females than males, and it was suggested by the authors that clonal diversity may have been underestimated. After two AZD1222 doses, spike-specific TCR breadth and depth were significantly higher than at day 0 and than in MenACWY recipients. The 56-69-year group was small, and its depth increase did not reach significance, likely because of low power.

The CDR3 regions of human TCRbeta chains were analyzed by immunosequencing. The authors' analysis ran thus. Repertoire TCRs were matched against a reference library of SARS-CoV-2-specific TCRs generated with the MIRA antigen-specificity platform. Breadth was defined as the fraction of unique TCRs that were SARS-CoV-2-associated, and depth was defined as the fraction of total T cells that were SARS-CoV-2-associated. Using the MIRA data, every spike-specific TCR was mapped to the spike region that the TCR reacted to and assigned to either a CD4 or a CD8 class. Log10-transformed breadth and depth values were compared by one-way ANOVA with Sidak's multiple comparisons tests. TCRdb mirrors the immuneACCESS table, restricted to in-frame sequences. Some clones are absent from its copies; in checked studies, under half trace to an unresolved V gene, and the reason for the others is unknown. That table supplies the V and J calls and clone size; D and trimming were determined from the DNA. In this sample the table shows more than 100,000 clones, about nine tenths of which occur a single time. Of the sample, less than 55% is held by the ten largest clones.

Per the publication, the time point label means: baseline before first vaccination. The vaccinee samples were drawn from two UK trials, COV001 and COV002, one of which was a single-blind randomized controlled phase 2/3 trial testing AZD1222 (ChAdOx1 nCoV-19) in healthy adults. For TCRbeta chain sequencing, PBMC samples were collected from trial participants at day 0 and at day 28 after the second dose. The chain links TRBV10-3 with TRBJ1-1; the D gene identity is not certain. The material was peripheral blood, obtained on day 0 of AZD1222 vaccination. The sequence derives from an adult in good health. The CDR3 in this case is CAISGGVNTEAFF. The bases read TGTGCCATCAGTGGGGGAGTAAACACTGAAGCTTTCTTT.